Below are 19 T cell receptor beta chains sequenced from a single sample in a study of early T cells in non-severe SARS-CoV-2 infection. Via MiXCR, TCRdb re-called the 5' RACE reads, giving one row per CDR3 protein. The sample consists of more than 20,000 distinct CDR3 sequences, 4.4% of them appearing once. Input material: whole blood. Source of these receptors: an adult who was a healthcare worker with PCR-confirmed SARS-CoV-2 infection or an uninfected control (not recorded which).

This clonotype was picked up many times. This chain links TRBV12-3 or TRBV12-4 with TRBJ1-3; no definite D call. Trimming took 1 base from V and 8 from J, leaving 3 bases between them. This CDR3 spans 11 amino acids. CDR3 bases: TGTGCCAGCAGTTTAGTAGACACCATATATTTT. As protein: CASSLVDTIYF.

The sample holds many counts of this clonotype. The V and J genes are TRBV15 and TRBJ2-7; D is ambiguous. Germline CDR1 reads LNHNV; CDR2 reads YYDKDF (reference sequence). CDR3 length: 14 residues. With 0 bases removed from V and 2 bases from J, the gap between germline ends came to 8 bases. As DNA, the CDR3 is TGTGCCACCAGCAGAGATTCTGTCCCCTACGAGCAGTACTTC. This encodes CATSRDSVPYEQYF.

This clonotype was found many times. The chain recombines TRBV20-1 with TRBJ2-5; 12 bases agree with TRBD2. The CDR3 has 14 amino acids. With V trimmed by 6 bases and J by 4 bases, 6 bases remained unmatched. Germline loops: CDR1 DFQATT, CDR2 SNEGSKA (reference sequence). The CDR3 DNA sequence: TGCAGTGCCCACTCGGGACTAGCGGGAGAGACCCAGTACTTC. It encodes CSAHSGLAGETQYF.

This clonotype came up many times. V usage is TRBV20-1 and J usage is TRBJ2-1; D is undetermined. Deletions cut 0 bases from V and 7 bases from J, with 16 bases between. This CDR3 has 15 amino acids. The germline V gene encodes CDR1 DFQATT and CDR2 SNEGSKA (reference sequence). CDR3 nucleotide sequence: TGCAGTGCTAGAGATCGAGCAAGGGCAAGTAATGAGCAGTTCTTC. Amino acid sequence: CSARDRARASNEQFF.

The sample holds many counts of this clonotype. The chain recombines TRBV29-1 with TRBJ1-1, with D hard to call. CDR3 length equals 13 residues. Between the trimmed V and J ends, which lost 6 bases and 1 base, there was a span of 12 bases. Germline-derived CDR1 and CDR2 are SQVTM and ANQGSEA. CDR3 sequence reads: CSVDQKRNTEAFF. CDR3 DNA sequence: TGCAGCGTCGACCAGAAACGGAACACTGAAGCTTTCTTT.

This clonotype was recorded at least ten times. For the CDR3, the DNA is TGTGCCAGCAGTAACCCGGGGGCATCGTTCGAGACCCAGTACTTC. This encodes CASSNPGASFETQYF. This chain joins TRBV6-4 and TRBJ2-5; D possibly uses TRBD1 or TRBD2 (6 bases each). V was trimmed by 5 bases and J by 5 bases, leaving 18 bases between them. CDR3 length: 15 amino acids. Germline loops: CDR1 MRHNA, CDR2 SNTAGT.

By sample fraction, this clonotype is medium-sized. This sequence joins TRBV5-1 and TRBJ2-7; 8 bases line up with TRBD1. Trimming cost V 4 bases and J 2 bases; bases outside gene matches: 5. CDR3 length equals 14 residues. CDR1 is SGHRS, CDR2 YFSETQ, per germline. The DNA of the CDR3 is TGCGCCAGCAGCCCGGGACAGGTAACCTACGAGCAGTACTTC. This sequence encodes CASSPGQVTYEQYF.

In its sample, this clonotype was seen many times. V and J are TRBV11-2 and TRBJ2-7; 7 nucleotides align to TRBD1. Per the germline V gene, CDR1 is SGHAT and CDR2 is FQNNGV. The CDR3 totals 17 residues. J gave up 0 bases and V 0 bases, and 8 bases lay outside the gene matches. The CDR3, as DNA: TGTGCCAGCAGCTTAGATTCCGGGACAGCGAACTCCTACGAGCAGTACTTC. Protein product: CASSLDSGTANSYEQYF.

This clonotype appeared many times. The chain is built from TRBV12-3 or TRBV12-4 and TRBJ2-3; 9 nucleotides match TRBD2. This CDR3 spans 17 amino acids. J lost 0 bases, V lost 5 bases, and 9 bases had no gene match. CDR3 region: CASSPGLARGSTDTQYF. CDR3 DNA: TGTGCCAGCAGTCCAGGACTAGCGAGGGGGAGCACAGATACGCAGTATTTT.

This clonotype was seen at least ten times. The J gene is TRBJ2-7, the V gene TRBV10-3, with a possible D match to TRBD2 (5 bases). The CDR3 runs 12 residues. Germline CDR1 is ENHRY and CDR2 is SYGVKD. Trimming shortened V by 2 bases and J by 3 bases, and 5 bases separated the two germline ends. As DNA, the CDR3 is TGTGCCATCAGTGAGGGGAGCTACGAGCAGTACTTC. It codes for CAISEGSYEQYF.

This clonotype was found many times. V gene TRBV9 combines with J gene TRBJ2-2; D unclear. The CDR3 extends over 12 amino acids. CDR1 is SGDLS and CDR2 is YYNGEE in the germline V gene. V was cut by 0 bases and J by 7 bases, with 4 bases left in between. For the CDR3, the DNA is TGTGCCAGCAGCGTAGTGAACGGGGAGCTGTTTTTT. Its translation is CASSVVNGELFF. Complete variable domain (other parts from reference TRBV9 and TRBJ2-2): DSGVTQTPKHLITATGQRVTLRCSPRSGDLSVYWYQQSLDQGLQFLIQYYNGEERAKGNILERFSAQQFPDLHSELNLSSLELGDSALYFCASSVVNGELFFGEGSRLTVL.

This clonotype has just a few counts. This rearrangement joins TRBV12-3 or TRBV12-4 to TRBJ2-4; 10 nucleotides line up with TRBD1. J was trimmed by 3 bases and V by 3 bases; bases with no gene match: 5. CDR3 size: 16 residues. CDR3 bases: TGTGCCAGCAGTTTTGGGGACAGGGGATTCAAAAACATTCAGTACTTC. It yields the protein CASSFGDRGFKNIQYF.

This clonotype came up many times. This chain links TRBV20-1 with TRBJ2-3, with TRBD2 matching over 10 bases. This CDR3 is built from 16 residues. Losses at the gene ends were 6 bases for V and 2 bases for J; bases not matched to a gene: 11. Germline CDR1 and CDR2: DFQATT and SNEGSKA (reference sequence). In nucleotides, the CDR3 is TGCAGTGCGGGGCCTGCTAGCGGGGGACACACAGATACGCAGTATTTT. Translation: CSAGPASGGHTDTQYF.

The V and J genes are TRBV7-9 and TRBJ1-1, with 7 nucleotides matching TRBD1. The CDR3 has 19 amino acids. CDR1 is SEHNR and CDR2 is FQNEAQ in the germline V gene (reference sequence). The V gene end was trimmed by 5 bases and the J gene end by 2 bases; junction bases not matched to a gene: 20. This CDR3 reads CASSPTRGKTGRGNTEAFF. The CDR3 DNA sequence: TGTGCCAGCAGCCCTACACGGGGAAAGACAGGGCGGGGTAACACTGAAGCTTTCTTT.

This clonotype is medium-sized. The chain links TRBV2 to TRBJ2-2; D gene unclear. V was pared by 5 bases and J by 5 bases, with 12 bases between. This CDR3 comprises 14 residues. CDR1 is SNHLY, CDR2 FYNNEI, per germline. CDR3 amino acids: CASSRIERTGELFF. CDR3 DNA sequence: TGTGCCAGCAGTAGGATAGAGAGGACCGGGGAGCTGTTTTTT.

This clonotype was seen repeatedly, ten times or more. V usage is TRBV7-9 and J usage is TRBJ2-5, with D unresolved. In germline, CDR1 is SEHNR, CDR2 FQNEAQ (reference sequence). Trimming shortened V by 5 bases and J by 4 bases, and 8 bases separated the two germline ends. The CDR3 runs 12 residues. The CDR3 region has the DNA TGTGCCAGCAGCCAAGCCGGAGAGACCCAGTACTTC. Translating it yields CASSQAGETQYF.

This clonotype was detected many times. The V and J genes are TRBV12-3 or TRBV12-4 and TRBJ1-5, with a weak D call TRBD1 (5 bases). The CDR3 extends over 15 amino acids. The V gene lost 5 bases and the J gene lost 2 bases, with 13 bases spanning the gap. For the CDR3, the DNA is TGTGCCAGCAGTACCTCGGGGCTGGGCAATCAGCCCCAGCATTTT. This encodes CASSTSGLGNQPQHF.

The rearrangement links TRBV21-1 to TRBJ1-4. TRBV21-1 represents a pseudogene. The CDR3 length is 14 residues. The CDR3, as DNA: TGTGCCAGCAGCATTGGGAGGACGCCTGAAAAACTGTTTTTT. It yields the protein CASSIGRTPEKLFF.

This clonotype was counted many times. The chain is built from TRBV5-1 and TRBJ1-1; possible D gene TRBD1, 5 bases. The V end lost 0 bases, the J end lost 12 bases, and 18 bases lay between the germline ends. The CDR3 covers 14 residues. Germline V CDR1 and CDR2: SGHRS, YFSETQ. This CDR3 reads CASSLGVPARESFF. CDR3 nucleotides: TGCGCCAGCAGCTTGGGGGTCCCGGCCAGGGAGTCTTTCTTT.